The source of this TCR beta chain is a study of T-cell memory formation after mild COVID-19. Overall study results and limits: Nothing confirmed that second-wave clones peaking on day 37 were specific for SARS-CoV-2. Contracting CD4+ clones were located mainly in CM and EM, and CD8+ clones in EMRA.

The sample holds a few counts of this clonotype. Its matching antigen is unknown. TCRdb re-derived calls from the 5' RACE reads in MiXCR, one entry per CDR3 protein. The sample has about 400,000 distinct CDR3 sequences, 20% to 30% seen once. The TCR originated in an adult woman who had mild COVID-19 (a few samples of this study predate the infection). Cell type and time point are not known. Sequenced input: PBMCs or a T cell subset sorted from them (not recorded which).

The CDR3 DNA reads TGTGCCAGCAGTTTAGGGGACAGCAGTAATGAAAAACTGTTTTTT. The encoded protein is CASSLGDSSNEKLFF. This chain connects TRBV12-3 or TRBV12-4 to TRBJ1-4; 7 nucleotides match TRBD1. The V and J ends lost 1 base and 4 bases, in that order; junction bases with no gene match: 3. The CDR3 has 15 residues.